The entry below gives a single TCR beta chain sequence along with its context. This clonotype has ten or more counts. Its antigen is still unknown. No much larger clonotype is one base removed from it; base qualities were not supplied. This entry belongs to a study of response to subunit inactivated influenza vaccine (dated by TCRdb to about 2018). In terms of the full investigation: To follow how T cells responded to a trivalent subunit inactivated influenza vaccine, the researchers relied on deep quantitative profiling of the T cell receptor repertoire.

The library was generated by RT-PCR. The run used an Illumina HiSeq 2500. TCRdb passed the public sequencing reads through fastp at Q25 and MiXCR, retaining productive beta sequences. For every CDR3 protein sequence, its rows merge into one entry that carries the most common genes and DNA. Within this sample are under 750,000 distinct CDR3 sequences, with about an eighth of them counted one time only. Together, the top ten hold 9.5% to 13% of the sample. The CDR3 has 13 amino acids, counting the end cysteine and phenylalanine. Left in the record is the CDR3 DNA by itself, 39 bases read in frame from the first base. CDR1 and CDR2, per the germline V gene, are MDHEN and SYDVKM. Trimming costs V 1 base and J 4 bases, and their ends lie 6 bases apart. The investigation overall reported the following: It was suggested by the authors that each seasonal influenza vaccination may recruit only a limited number of new T cells.

The source was PBMCs from blood, collected on the day of vaccination. The receptor's source is a man in his forties or fifties who received an inactivated influenza vaccine. Donor details come from another sample of the same person, matched by shared clones. Rearrangement joined TRBV28 to TRBJ2-3; confidence is insufficient to name the D gene. This receptor carries the CDR3 CASSLLPSDTQYF. The DNA sequence is as follows: TGTGCCAGCAGTTTATTGCCCTCAGATACGCAGTATTTT.